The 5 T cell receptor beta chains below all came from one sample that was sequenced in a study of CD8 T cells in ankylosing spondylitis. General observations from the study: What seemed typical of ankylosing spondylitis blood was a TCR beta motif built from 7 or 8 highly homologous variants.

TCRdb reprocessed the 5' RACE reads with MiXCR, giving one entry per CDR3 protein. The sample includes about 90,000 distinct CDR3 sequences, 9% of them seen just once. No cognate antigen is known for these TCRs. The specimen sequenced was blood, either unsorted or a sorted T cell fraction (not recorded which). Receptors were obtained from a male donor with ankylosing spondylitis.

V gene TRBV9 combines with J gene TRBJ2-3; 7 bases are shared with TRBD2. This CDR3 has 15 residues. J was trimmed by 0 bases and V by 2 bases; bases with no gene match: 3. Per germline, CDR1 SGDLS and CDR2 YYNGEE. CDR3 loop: CASSVGGSSTDTQYF. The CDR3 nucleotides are TGTGCCAGCAGCGTCGGCGGGAGCAGCACAGATACGCAGTATTTT.

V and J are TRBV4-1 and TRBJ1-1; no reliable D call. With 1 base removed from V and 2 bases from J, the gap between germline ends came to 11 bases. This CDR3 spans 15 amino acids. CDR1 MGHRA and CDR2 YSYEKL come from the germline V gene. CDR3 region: CASSQGPGLNTEAFF. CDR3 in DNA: TGCGCCAGCAGCCAAGGCCCGGGTCTAAACACTGAAGCTTTCTTT.

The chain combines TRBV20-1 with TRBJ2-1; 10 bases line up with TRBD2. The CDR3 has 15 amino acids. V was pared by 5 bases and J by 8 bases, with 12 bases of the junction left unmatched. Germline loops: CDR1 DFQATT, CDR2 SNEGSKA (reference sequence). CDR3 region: CSADPTSGTGDEQFF. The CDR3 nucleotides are TGCAGTGCTGACCCTACTAGCGGGACTGGGGATGAGCAGTTCTTC.

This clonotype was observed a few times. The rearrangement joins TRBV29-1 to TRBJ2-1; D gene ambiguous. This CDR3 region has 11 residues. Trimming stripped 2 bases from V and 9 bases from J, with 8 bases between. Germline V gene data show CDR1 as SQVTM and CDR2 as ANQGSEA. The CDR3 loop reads CSVEHNPEQFF. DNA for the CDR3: TGCAGCGTTGAACATAATCCTGAGCAGTTCTTC.

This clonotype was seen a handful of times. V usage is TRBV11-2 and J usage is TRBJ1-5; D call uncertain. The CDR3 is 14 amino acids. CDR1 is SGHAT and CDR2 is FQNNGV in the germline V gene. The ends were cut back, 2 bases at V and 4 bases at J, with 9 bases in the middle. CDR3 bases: TGTGCCAGCAGCTTATCAGTGGATAATCAGCCCCAGCATTTT. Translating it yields CASSLSVDNQPQHF.